Listed here is a single T cell receptor beta chain. Its antigen is still unknown. The germline V and J ends were trimmed by 3 bases and 4 bases, with 12 bases remaining between them. This CDR3 is built from 14 residues. Germline V gene lookup returns CDR1 SEHNR and CDR2 FQNEAQ (reference sequence). The data belong to a study of a mutant IDH1 vaccine in newly diagnosed glioma. Study details: Therapy received beforehand was radiotherapy, temozolomide, or both, with most patients given both.

The repertoire was sequenced with immunoSEQ multiplex PCR; TCRdb's copy has only in-frame clones and lacks some. Of some 68,000 clones listed, 60% to 85% are singletons. This sample's time point: baseline, week 1 (first vaccination visit). Treatment here: pre-vaccination baseline after standard-of-care therapy. Study outcomes and limitations: A vaccine-induced immune response developed in about 93% of the patients.

The sequence was collected from a man aged 50 or older with glioma. The V and J genes are TRBV7-9 and TRBJ1-1, with D possibly TRBD1 on 5 matching bases. This specimen was PBMCs, taken from a glioma patient treated with radiotherapy, temozolomide or both. CDR3 in amino acids: CASSFQSGGTEAFF. CDR3 nucleotide sequence: TGTGCCAGCAGCTTTCAGAGCGGGGGCACTGAAGCTTTCTTT.